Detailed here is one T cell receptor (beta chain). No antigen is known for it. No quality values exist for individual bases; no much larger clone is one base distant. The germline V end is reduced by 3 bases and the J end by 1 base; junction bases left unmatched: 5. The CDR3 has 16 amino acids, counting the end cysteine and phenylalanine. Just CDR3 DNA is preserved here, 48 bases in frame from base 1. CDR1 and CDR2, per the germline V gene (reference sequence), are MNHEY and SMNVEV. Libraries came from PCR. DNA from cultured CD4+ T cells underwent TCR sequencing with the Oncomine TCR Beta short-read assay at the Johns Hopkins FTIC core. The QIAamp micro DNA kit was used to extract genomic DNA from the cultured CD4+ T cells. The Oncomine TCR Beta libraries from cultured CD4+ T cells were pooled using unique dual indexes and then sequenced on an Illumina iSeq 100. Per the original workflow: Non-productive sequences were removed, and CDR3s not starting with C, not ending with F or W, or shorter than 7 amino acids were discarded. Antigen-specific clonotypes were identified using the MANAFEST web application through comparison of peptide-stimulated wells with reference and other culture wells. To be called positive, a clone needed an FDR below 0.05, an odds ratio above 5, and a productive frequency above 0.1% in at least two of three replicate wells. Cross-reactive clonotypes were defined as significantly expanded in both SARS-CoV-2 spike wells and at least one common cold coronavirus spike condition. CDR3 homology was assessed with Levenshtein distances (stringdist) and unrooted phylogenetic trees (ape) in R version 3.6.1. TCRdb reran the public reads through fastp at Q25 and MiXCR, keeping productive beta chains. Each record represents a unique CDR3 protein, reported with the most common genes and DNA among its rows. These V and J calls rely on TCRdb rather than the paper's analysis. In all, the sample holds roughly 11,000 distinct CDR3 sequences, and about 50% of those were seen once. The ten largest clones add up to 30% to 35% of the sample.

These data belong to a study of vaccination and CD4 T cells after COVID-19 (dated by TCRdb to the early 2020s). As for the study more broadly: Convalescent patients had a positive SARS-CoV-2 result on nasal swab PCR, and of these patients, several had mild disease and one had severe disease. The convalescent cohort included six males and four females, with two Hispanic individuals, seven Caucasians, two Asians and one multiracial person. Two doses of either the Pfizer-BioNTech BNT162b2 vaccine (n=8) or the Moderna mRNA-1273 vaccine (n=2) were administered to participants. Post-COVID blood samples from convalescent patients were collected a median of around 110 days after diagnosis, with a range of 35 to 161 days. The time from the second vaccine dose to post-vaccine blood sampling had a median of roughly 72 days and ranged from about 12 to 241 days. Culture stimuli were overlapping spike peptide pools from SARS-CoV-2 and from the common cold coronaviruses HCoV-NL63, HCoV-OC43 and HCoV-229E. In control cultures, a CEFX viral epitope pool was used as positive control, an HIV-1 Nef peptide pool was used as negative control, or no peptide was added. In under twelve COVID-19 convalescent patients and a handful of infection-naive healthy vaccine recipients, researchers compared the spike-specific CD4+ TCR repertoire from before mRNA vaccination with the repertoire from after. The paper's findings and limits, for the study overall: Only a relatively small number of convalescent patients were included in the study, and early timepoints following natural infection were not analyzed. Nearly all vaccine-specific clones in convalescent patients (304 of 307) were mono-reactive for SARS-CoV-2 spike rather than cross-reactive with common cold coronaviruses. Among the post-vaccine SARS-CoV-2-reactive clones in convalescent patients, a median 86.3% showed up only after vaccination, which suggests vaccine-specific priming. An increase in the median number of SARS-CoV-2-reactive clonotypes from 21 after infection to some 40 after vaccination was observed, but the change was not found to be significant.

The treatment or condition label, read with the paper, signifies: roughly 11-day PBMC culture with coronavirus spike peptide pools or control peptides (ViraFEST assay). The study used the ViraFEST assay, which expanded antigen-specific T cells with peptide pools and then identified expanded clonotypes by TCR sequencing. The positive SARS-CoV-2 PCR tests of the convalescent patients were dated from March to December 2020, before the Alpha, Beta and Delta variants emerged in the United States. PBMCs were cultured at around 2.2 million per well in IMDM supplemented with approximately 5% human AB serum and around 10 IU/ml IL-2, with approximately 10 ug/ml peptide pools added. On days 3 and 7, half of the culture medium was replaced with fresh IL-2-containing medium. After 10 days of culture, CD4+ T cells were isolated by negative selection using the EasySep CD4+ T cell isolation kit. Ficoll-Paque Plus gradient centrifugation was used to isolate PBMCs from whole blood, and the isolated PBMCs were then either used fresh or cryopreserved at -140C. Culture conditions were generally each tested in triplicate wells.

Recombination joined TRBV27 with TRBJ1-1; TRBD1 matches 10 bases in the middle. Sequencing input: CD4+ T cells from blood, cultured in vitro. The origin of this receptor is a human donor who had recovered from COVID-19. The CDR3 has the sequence CASSFRWTGGNTEAFF. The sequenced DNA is TGTGCCAGCAGTTTCCGCTGGACAGGGGGGAACACTGAAGCTTTCTTT.